This is a list of T cell receptor beta chains from one sample in a study of cytomegalovirus exposure and HLA in healthy donors. Sequenced by immunoSEQ multiplex PCR; TCRdb stores in-frame clones only, minus some. The sample holds about 200,000 clones, about 81% seen once. Material for sequencing was PBMCs. The receptors stem from a woman aged 40 to 50 in good health and CMV-seronegative. Each CDR3 is given without its conserved first and last residue.

j_gene: TRBJ2-1; v_gene: TRBV25-1; CDR3aa: ASSEYQYRGRNYNEQF
j_gene: TRBJ2-2; v_gene: TRBV14; CDR3aa: ASSQLPGQRFTGELF
j_gene: TRBJ2-7; v_gene: TRBV5-1; CDR3aa: ASTPLTDYEQY
j_gene: TRBJ2-5; v_gene: TRBV19; CDR3aa: ASGTEVQETQY
j_gene: TRBJ2-1; v_gene: TRBV5-1; CDR3aa: ASSLLAGSSYNEQF
j_gene: TRBJ2-1; v_gene: TRBV19; CDR3aa: ASSIDRLVSNEQF
j_gene: TRBJ1-1; v_gene: TRBV28; CDR3aa: ASSLLADRGRGHSKNTEAF
j_gene: TRBJ2-7; v_gene: TRBV21-1; CDR3aa: ASINRGQSPGGQY
j_gene: NA; v_gene: TRBV19; CDR3aa: ASRKTSGTYEQY
j_gene: TRBJ2-2; v_gene: TRBV6-5; CDR3aa: ASSYSSGYTGELF
j_gene: TRBJ2-1; v_gene: TRBV7-9; CDR3aa: ASSLVLAGVNEQF
j_gene: TRBJ1-5; v_gene: TRBV18; CDR3aa: ASSPGQGYNQPQH
j_gene: TRBJ1-2; v_gene: TRBV28; CDR3aa: ASRGTGQGTQSNYGYT
j_gene: NA; v_gene: TRBV30; CDR3aa: AWTMGTGGADEQY
j_gene: TRBJ2-5; v_gene: TRBV7-2; CDR3aa: ASSFFGKAGLQETQY
j_gene: TRBJ2-7; v_gene: TRBV9; CDR3aa: ASSVDLGESYEQY
j_gene: TRBJ2-7; v_gene: TRBV29-1; CDR3aa: SATPGQGFGEQY
j_gene: TRBJ2-7; v_gene: TRBV5-1; CDR3aa: ASTVLAGEGEQY